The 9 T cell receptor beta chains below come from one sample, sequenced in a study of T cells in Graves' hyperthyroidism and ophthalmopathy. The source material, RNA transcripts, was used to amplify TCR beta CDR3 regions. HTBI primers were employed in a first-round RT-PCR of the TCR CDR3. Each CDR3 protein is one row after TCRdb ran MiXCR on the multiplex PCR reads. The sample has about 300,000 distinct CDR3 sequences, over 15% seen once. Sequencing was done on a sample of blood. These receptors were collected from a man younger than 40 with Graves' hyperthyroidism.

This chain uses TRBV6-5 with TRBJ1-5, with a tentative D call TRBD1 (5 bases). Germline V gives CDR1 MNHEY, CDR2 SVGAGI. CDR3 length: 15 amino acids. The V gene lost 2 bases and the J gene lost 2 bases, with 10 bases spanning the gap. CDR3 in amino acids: CASSYGGVGNQPQHF. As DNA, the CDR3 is TGTGCCAGCAGTTACGGGGGTGTTGGCAATCAGCCCCAGCATTTT.

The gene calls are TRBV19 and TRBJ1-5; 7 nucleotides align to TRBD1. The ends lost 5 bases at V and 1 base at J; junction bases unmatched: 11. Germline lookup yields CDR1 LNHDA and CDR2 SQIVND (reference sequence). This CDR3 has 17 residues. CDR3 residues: CASSAPIRGLSNQPQHF. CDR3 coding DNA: TGTGCCAGTAGTGCCCCAATCAGGGGGTTGAGCAATCAGCCCCAGCATTTT.

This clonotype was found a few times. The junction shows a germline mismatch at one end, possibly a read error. CDR3 protein: CASSPPGPSRTEAFF. As DNA, the CDR3 is TGTGCCAGCAGCCCCCCTGGTCCCTCGCGCACTGAAGCCTTCTTT. This chain connects TRBV28 to TRBJ1-1; D is unclear. The V gene's germline CDR1 is MDHEN and CDR2 SYDVKM. This CDR3 comprises 15 residues.

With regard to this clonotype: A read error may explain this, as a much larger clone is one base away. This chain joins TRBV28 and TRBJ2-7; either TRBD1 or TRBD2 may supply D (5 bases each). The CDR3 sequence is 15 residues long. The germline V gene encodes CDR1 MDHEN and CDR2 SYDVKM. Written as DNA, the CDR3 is TGTGCCAGCAGCCCACCGGGGCTAAACTCCTACGGGCAGTACTTC. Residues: CASSPPGLNSYGQYF.

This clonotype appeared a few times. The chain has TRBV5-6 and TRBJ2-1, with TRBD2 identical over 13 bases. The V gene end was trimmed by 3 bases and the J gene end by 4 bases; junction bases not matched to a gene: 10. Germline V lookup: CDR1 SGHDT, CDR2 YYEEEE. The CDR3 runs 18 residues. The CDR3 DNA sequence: TGTGCCAGCAGCTCGGACCCCGGGACTAGCGGGAATTACAATGAGCAGTTCTTC. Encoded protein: CASSSDPGTSGNYNEQFF.

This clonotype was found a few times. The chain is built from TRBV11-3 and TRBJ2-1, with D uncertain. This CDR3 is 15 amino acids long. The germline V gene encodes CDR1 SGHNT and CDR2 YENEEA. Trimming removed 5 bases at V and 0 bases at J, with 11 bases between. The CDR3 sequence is CASSPGPSSYNEQFF. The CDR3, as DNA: TGTGCCAGCAGCCCAGGACCAAGCTCCTACAATGAGCAGTTCTTC.

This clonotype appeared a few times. The CDR3 is CASSYRETGELFF. CDR3 nucleotide sequence: TGTGCCAGCAGCTACAGGGAAACCGGGGAGCTGTTTTTT. The J gene is TRBJ2-2, the V gene TRBV27; weak D call: TRBD1 (6 bases). This CDR3 has 13 residues. Germline V gene sequence: CDR1 MNHEY, CDR2 SMNVEV (reference sequence). Trimming removed 6 bases at V and 5 bases at J, with 10 bases between.

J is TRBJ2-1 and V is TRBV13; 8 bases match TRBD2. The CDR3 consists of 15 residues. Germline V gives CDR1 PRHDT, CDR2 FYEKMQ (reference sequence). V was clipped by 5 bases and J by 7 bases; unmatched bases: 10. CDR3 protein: CASSPAGTSRNEQFF. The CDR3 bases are TGTGCCAGCAGCCCCGCCGGGACTAGTAGAAATGAGCAGTTCTTC. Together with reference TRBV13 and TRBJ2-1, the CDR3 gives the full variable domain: AAGVIQSPRHLIKEKRETATLKCYPIPRHDTVYWYQQGPGQDPQFLISFYEKMQSDKGSIPDRFSAQQFSDYHSELNMSSLELGDSALYFCASSPAGTSRNEQFFGPGTRLTVL.

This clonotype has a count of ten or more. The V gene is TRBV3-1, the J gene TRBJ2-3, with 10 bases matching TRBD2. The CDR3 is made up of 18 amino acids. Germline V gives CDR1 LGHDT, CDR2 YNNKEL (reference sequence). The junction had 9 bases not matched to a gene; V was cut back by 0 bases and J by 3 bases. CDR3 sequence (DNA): TGTGCCAGCAGCCAAGATCGTGGTCTAGCGGGAGTTACAGATACGCAGTATTTT. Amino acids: CASSQDRGLAGVTDTQYF.